Shown below are 28 T cell receptor beta chains from a single sample sequenced in a study of CD8 T cells in ankylosing spondylitis. TCRdb ran MiXCR on the 5' RACE reads and lists one entry per CDR3 protein. The repertoire holds more than 250,000 distinct CDR3 sequences, with around a tenth as singletons. What was sequenced was blood, either unsorted or a sorted T cell fraction (not recorded which). All receptors derive from a female donor with ankylosing spondylitis or in good health (not recorded which).

The J gene is TRBJ2-3, the V gene TRBV19; D not certain. With 6 bases removed from V and 5 bases from J, the gap between germline ends came to 12 bases. The CDR3 has 13 residues. Germline V gene lookup returns CDR1 LNHDA and CDR2 SQIVND (reference sequence). CDR3: CASRGRFLDTQYF. In nucleotides, the CDR3 is TGTGCCAGTAGAGGCAGATTTTTAGATACGCAGTATTTT.

This clonotype was picked up many times. The rearrangement uses TRBV7-9 and TRBJ2-7, with 9 bases aligning to TRBD1. V gave up 1 base and J gave up 4 bases; unmatched junction bases: 2. There are 14 residues in the CDR3. From germline, CDR1 is SEHNR and CDR2 FQNEAQ (reference sequence). The CDR3 region is CASSLGGQGYEQYF. CDR3 nucleotide sequence: TGTGCCAGCAGCTTAGGGGGACAGGGATACGAGCAGTACTTC. The entire variable domain, with the rest obtained from reference TRBV7-9 and TRBJ2-7, is as follows: DTGVSQNPRHKITKRGQNVTFRCDPISEHNRLYWYRQTLGQGPEFLTYFQNEAQLEKSRLLSDRFSAERPKGSFSTLEIQRTEQGDSAMYLCASSLGGQGYEQYFGPGTRLTVT.

This clonotype was seen a handful of times. The rearrangement uses TRBV20-1 and TRBJ2-2, with 7 bases lining up with TRBD1. The ends lost 7 bases at V and 4 bases at J; junction bases unmatched: 9. Germline V CDR1 and CDR2: DFQATT, SNEGSKA (reference sequence). The CDR3 has 14 residues. CDR3 protein: CSVLRQGVTGELFF. CDR3 nucleotides: TGCAGTGTTCTCAGACAGGGAGTCACCGGGGAGCTGTTTTTT.

Many counts were recorded for this clonotype. V and J are TRBV5-1 and TRBJ1-5, with a weak D call TRBD1 (5 bases). Deletions cut 2 bases from V and 4 bases from J, with 13 bases between. The CDR3 covers 15 residues. Germline V CDR1 and CDR2: SGHRS, YFSETQ. DNA of the CDR3: TGCGCCAGCAGCTTAGATGGGGGAGCGAATCAGCCCCAGCATTTT. This sequence encodes CASSLDGGANQPQHF.

This clonotype occurred many times. This rearrangement joins TRBV20-1 to TRBJ1-1; 7 bases fit TRBD1. CDR1 is DFQATT and CDR2 is SNEGSKA in the germline V gene (reference sequence). This CDR3 is built from 14 residues. With V trimmed by 0 bases and J by 5 bases, 6 bases remained unmatched. CDR3 sequence: CSARDDRVRTEAFF. CDR3 DNA sequence: TGCAGTGCTAGAGATGACAGGGTACGGACTGAAGCTTTCTTT.

This clonotype was recorded at least ten times. Written as DNA, the CDR3 is TGTGCCAGCAGTCAAGACAGGACAGGGAGGACTGAAGCTTTCTTT. Translating it yields CASSQDRTGRTEAFF. This chain uses TRBV27 with TRBJ1-1; TRBD1 agrees at 8 bases. The CDR3 sequence is 15 residues long. The V segment lost 5 bases and the J segment 5 bases; nucleotides outside the gene matches: 10. Germline CDR1 MNHEY, CDR2 SMNVEV (reference sequence).

This clonotype was observed a few times. J is TRBJ1-1 and V is TRBV4-3; no clear D gene. The CDR3 is 15 amino acids. Trimming removed 1 base at V and 2 bases at J, with 11 bases between. In germline, CDR1 is LGHNA, CDR2 YSLEER. Here the CDR3 DNA reads TGCGCCAGCAGCCAAGGTACAGTGGGCAACACTGAAGCTTTCTTT. Translation gives CASSQGTVGNTEAFF.

This clonotype was recorded at least ten times. The chain combines TRBV20-1 with TRBJ2-2; D not certain. CDR3 length equals 13 residues. The germline V and J ends were trimmed by 0 bases and 2 bases, with 4 bases remaining between them. CDR1 and CDR2 from the germline V gene are DFQATT and SNEGSKA (reference sequence). CDR3 amino acids: CSARDGNTGELFF. CDR3 nucleotide sequence: TGCAGTGCTAGAGACGGCAACACCGGGGAGCTGTTTTTT.

This clonotype was detected ten times or more. The gene calls are TRBV20-1 and TRBJ1-5, with a tentative D call TRBD1 (5 bases). V gave up 0 bases and J gave up 6 bases, with 12 bases separating them. The CDR3 length is 14 residues. CDR1 is DFQATT and CDR2 is SNEGSKA in the germline V gene (reference sequence). The CDR3 coding sequence is TGCAGTGCTAGAGATGGGCAGGGAGGTCAGCCCCAGCATTTT. Protein: CSARDGQGGQPQHF.

This clonotype was detected ten times or more. This chain joins TRBV20-1 and TRBJ2-1, with 8 bases that match TRBD2. CDR1 DFQATT and CDR2 SNEGSKA come from the germline V gene (reference sequence). This CDR3 comprises 14 residues. The junction had 12 bases not matched to a gene; V was cut back by 6 bases and J by 8 bases. CDR3 residues: CSAEPSGGPHEQFF. The CDR3 nucleotides read TGCAGTGCCGAACCCAGCGGGGGTCCACATGAGCAGTTCTTC.

V usage is TRBV11-2 and J usage is TRBJ1-4; TRBD1 aligns across 10 bases. Losses at the gene ends were 4 bases for V and 7 bases for J; bases not matched to a gene: 3. The CDR3 runs to 14 residues. CDR1 and CDR2 from the germline V gene are SGHAT and FQNNGV. Here the CDR3 reads CASSSRDRGEKLFF. The CDR3 bases are TGTGCCAGCAGCTCCCGGGACAGGGGTGAAAAACTGTTTTTT.

This clonotype was seen more than once but under ten times. This chain links TRBV9 with TRBJ1-1; D uncertain. The CDR3 consists of 15 residues. The germline V and J ends were trimmed by 3 bases and 4 bases, with 16 bases remaining between them. Germline CDR1 SGDLS, CDR2 YYNGEE. CDR3 sequence: CASSGPILEATEAFF. For the CDR3, the DNA is TGTGCCAGCAGCGGACCAATATTGGAGGCCACTGAAGCTTTCTTT.

This clonotype was counted between two and nine times. V gene TRBV30 combines with J gene TRBJ2-7; 7 positions match TRBD1. The CDR3 runs to 13 residues. Per the germline V gene, CDR1 is GTSNPN and CDR2 is SVGIG (reference sequence). Trimming removed 2 bases from V and 4 bases from J; junction bases left unmatched: 5. The CDR3 DNA reads TGTGCCTGGAGTCTGGGCAGGGGGTACGAGCAGTACTTC. It translates to CAWSLGRGYEQYF.

This clonotype was seen many times. This chain uses TRBV10-3 with TRBJ1-3; no clear D gene. The V and J ends lost 2 bases and 0 bases respectively, with 11 bases between them. This CDR3 is built from 16 residues. Germline lookup yields CDR1 ENHRY and CDR2 SYGVKD. The CDR3 nucleotides read TGTGCCATCAGTGAGGTACGGACCAGCTCTGGAAACACCATATATTTT. Residues: CAISEVRTSSGNTIYF.

This clonotype has at least ten counts. The chain recombines TRBV24-1 with TRBJ1-2; no reliable D call. The ends were cut back, 1 base at V and 10 bases at J, with 6 bases in the middle. Germline-derived CDR1 and CDR2 are KGHDR and SFDVKD. The CDR3 is 11 amino acids. CDR3 region: CATSDFTTYTF. CDR3 nucleotide sequence: TGTGCCACCAGTGATTTTACCACCTACACCTTC.

This clonotype was recorded a few times. The chain joins TRBV7-8 to TRBJ2-5; the D is unclear. The V end was cut by 1 base, the J end by 2 bases, with 8 bases between. This CDR3 is 14 amino acids long. CDR1 and CDR2 from the germline V gene are SGHVS and FQNEAQ. The CDR3, as DNA: TGTGCCAGCAGCTTAGGTTTCAGTCAAGAGACCCAGTACTTC. This sequence encodes CASSLGFSQETQYF.

This clonotype has ten or more counts. The chain couples TRBV24-1 to TRBJ2-7; weak D call: TRBD1 (5 bases). The CDR3 has 15 amino acids. The germline V gene encodes CDR1 KGHDR and CDR2 SFDVKD. The V end lost 4 bases, the J end lost 3 bases, and 15 bases lay between the germline ends. The CDR3 nucleotides read TGTGCCACCAGTGAAGGGCCAGGGAAAAACTACGAGCAGTACTTC. Translation gives CATSEGPGKNYEQYF.

In this sample, this clonotype turned up a few times. The chain employs TRBV6-5 and TRBJ1-2; D gene uncertain. Germline V gives CDR1 MNHEY, CDR2 SVGAGI. V was cut by 0 bases and J by 4 bases, with 9 bases left in between. The CDR3 loop spans 14 amino acids. This CDR3 is CASSYSQRSYGYTF. The CDR3 nucleotides are TGTGCCAGCAGTTACTCGCAGAGAAGCTATGGCTACACCTTC.

This clonotype came up a few times. The genes are TRBV12-3 or TRBV12-4 and TRBJ2-5; D might be TRBD1 or TRBD2, each matching 5 bases. Trimming cost V 7 bases and J 4 bases, with 13 bases left between them. The CDR3 is 13 amino acids. CDR3 in amino acids: CASTRTGGETQYF. The CDR3 DNA reads as TGTGCCAGCACCCGGACTGGGGGAGAGACCCAGTACTTC.

The chain joins TRBV29-1 to TRBJ2-7; D call uncertain. Trimming pared 1 base from V and 5 bases from J, leaving 9 bases between. The CDR3 covers 12 residues. Germline-derived CDR1 and CDR2 are SQVTM and ANQGSEA. CDR3 coding DNA: TGCAGCGTTGAAGGGACGTGGAACGAGCAGTACTTC. Residues: CSVEGTWNEQYF.

For this clonotype: The junction differs from germline at one of its ends, possibly a read error. This chain uses TRBV6-2 or TRBV6-3 with TRBJ2-1, with D possibly matching TRBD1 (7 bases). The germline CDR1 and CDR2 sequences are MNHEY and SVGEGT. The CDR3 totals 14 residues. CDR3 DNA: TGTGCCTGCAGGGGGGTGGCCCGTAAGAATGAGCAGTTCTTC. As protein: CACRGVARKNEQFF.

This clonotype was observed at least ten times. The chain couples TRBV6-5 to TRBJ1-1; TRBD1 aligns across 8 bases. The CDR3 sequence is 17 residues long. Germline loops: CDR1 MNHEY, CDR2 SVGAGI. The V gene end was trimmed by 3 bases and the J gene end by 5 bases; junction bases not matched to a gene: 14. As DNA, the CDR3 is TGTGCCAGCAGTTATTCCATGGGGAATACAGGGGGAACTGAAGCTTTCTTT. Translating it yields CASSYSMGNTGGTEAFF.

Of note for this clonotype: Just one base apart from a much larger clone, this may be a read error. No conserved phenylalanine or tryptophan is present at the end of the CDR3, so a read error is the likely explanation. The rearrangement links TRBV15 to TRBJ1-1; D may be TRBD1 (6 bases). V was shortened by 9 bases and J by 0 bases, with 17 bases between the two germline ends. The CDR3 runs to 15 residues. Looked up from germline, CDR1 is LNHNV and CDR2 is YYDKDF (reference sequence). The CDR3 bases are TGTGCCACTGGGGCCGGGGGCCCATTGAACACTGAAGCTTTCTAT. This codes for CATGAGGPLNTEAFY.

There are many counts of this clonotype. The rearrangement joins TRBV5-1 to TRBJ2-3; 7 nucleotides line up with TRBD1. The CDR3 covers 15 residues. The germline gives CDR1 SGHRS, CDR2 YFSETQ. V was pared by 0 bases and J by 2 bases, with 3 bases of the junction left unmatched. CDR3 sequence (DNA): TGCGCCAGCAGCTTGGGGACAGGAAACACAGATACGCAGTATTTT. Its protein product is CASSLGTGNTDTQYF.

Comments on this clonotype: A single base separates this from a much larger clone, so it may be a read error. CDR3 nucleotides: TGCGCCAGCTGCTTGGAGCGGCCAGGGAACACCGGGGAGCTGTTTTTT. Its protein is CASCLERPGNTGELFF. The genes are TRBV5-1 and TRBJ2-2; D perhaps matches TRBD2 (5 bases). Germline V CDR1 and CDR2: SGHRS, YFSETQ. There are 16 residues in the CDR3.

The rearrangement joins TRBV14 to TRBJ2-2; 10 positions agree with TRBD2. Trimming at V came to 5 bases and at J to 8 bases, leaving 8 bases not matched to a gene. The germline CDR1 and CDR2 sequences are SGHDN and FVKESK. The length of the CDR3 is 15 residues. CDR3 DNA: TGTGCCAGCAGCTCGGGACTAGCGTACATAGGGGAGCTGTTTTTT. It specifies CASSSGLAYIGELFF.

This clonotype was recorded many times. The V gene is TRBV5-1, the J gene TRBJ2-1; 9 nucleotides match TRBD2. CDR1 is SGHRS and CDR2 is YFSETQ in the germline V gene. CDR3 length: 13 amino acids. V dropped 4 bases and J dropped 7; count of bases not matched to a gene: 3. Here the CDR3 reads CASSIGLANEQFF. The CDR3 DNA reads TGCGCCAGCAGCATCGGACTAGCGAATGAGCAGTTCTTC.

This clonotype was found a few times. This sequence joins TRBV24-1 and TRBJ2-1, with TRBD2 as a possible D gene (6 bases). Between the trimmed V and J ends, which lost 6 bases and 9 bases, there was a span of 20 bases. Germline-derived CDR1 and CDR2 are KGHDR and SFDVKD. This CDR3 comprises 15 residues. The CDR3: CATSNSGPSYGEQFF. CDR3 DNA: TGTGCCACCAGTAATAGCGGCCCCAGCTACGGTGAGCAGTTCTTC.